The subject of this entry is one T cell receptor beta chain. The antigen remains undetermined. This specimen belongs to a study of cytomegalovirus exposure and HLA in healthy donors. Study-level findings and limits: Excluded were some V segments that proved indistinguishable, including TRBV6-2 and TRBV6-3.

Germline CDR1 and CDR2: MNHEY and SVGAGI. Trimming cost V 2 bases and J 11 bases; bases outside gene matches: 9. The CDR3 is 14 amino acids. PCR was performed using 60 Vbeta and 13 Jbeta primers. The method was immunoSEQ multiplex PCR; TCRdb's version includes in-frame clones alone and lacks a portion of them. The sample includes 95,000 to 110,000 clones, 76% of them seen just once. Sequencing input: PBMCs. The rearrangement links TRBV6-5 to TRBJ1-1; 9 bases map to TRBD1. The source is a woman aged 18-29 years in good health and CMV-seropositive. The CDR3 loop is CASSYLLGQGNAFF. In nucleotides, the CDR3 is TGTGCCAGCAGTTACCTTTTGGGACAGGGCAATGCTTTCTTT.